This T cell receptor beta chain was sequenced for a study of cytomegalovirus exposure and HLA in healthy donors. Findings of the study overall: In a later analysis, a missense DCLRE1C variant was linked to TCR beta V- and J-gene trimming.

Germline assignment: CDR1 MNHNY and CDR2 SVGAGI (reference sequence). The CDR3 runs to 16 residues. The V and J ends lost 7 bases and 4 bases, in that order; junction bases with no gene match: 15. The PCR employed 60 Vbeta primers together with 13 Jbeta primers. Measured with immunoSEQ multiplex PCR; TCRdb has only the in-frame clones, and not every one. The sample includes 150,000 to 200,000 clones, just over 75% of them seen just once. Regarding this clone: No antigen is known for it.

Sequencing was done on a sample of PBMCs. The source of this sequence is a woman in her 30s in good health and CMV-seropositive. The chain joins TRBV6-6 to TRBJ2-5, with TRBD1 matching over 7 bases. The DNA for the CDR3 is TGTGCCAGCACCCAATCCGGGACAGCATTTACAGAGACCCAGTACTTC. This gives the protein CASTQSGTAFTETQYF.